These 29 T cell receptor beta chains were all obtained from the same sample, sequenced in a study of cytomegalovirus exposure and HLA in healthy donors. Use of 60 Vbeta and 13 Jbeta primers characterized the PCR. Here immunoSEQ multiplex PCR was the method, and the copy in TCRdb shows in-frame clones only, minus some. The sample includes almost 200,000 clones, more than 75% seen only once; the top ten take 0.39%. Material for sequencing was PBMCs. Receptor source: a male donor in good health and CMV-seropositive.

Written as DNA, the CDR3 is TGTGCCAGCTCACCATTGCGGGGCACAGATACGCAGTATTTT. Translated: CASSPLRGTDTQYF. V usage is TRBV18 and J usage is TRBJ2-3, with D possibly being TRBD2 (5 bases). The germline gives CDR1 KGHSH, CDR2 LQKENI. Trimming removed 2 bases at V and 1 base at J, with 7 bases between. The CDR3 runs to 14 residues.

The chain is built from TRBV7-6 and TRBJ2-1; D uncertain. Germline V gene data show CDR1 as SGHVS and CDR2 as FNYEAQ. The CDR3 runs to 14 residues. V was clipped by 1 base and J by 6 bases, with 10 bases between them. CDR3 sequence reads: CASSLVGVVNEQFF. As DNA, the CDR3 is TGTGCCAGCAGCTTAGTTGGAGTTGTCAATGAGCAGTTCTTC.

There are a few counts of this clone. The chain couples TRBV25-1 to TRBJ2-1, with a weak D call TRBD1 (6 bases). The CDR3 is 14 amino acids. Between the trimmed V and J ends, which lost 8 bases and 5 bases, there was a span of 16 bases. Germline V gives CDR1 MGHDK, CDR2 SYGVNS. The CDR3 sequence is CASQYRVRDNEQFF. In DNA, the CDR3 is TGTGCCAGCCAATACAGGGTACGTGACAATGAGCAGTTCTTC.

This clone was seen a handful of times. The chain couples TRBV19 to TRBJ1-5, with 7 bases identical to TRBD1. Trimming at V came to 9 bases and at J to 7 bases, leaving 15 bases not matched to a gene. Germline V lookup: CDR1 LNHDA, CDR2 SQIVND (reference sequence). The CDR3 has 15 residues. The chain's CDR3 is CASTNQQGNRQPQHF. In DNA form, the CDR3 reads TGTGCCAGCACAAATCAACAGGGGAATAGACAGCCCCAGCATTTT. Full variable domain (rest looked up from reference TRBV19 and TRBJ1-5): DGGITQSPKYLFRKEGQNVTLSCEQNLNHDAMYWYRQDPGQGLRLIYYSQIVNDFQKGDIAEGYSVSREKKESFPLTVTSAQKNPTAFYLCASTNQQGNRQPQHFGDGTRLSIL.

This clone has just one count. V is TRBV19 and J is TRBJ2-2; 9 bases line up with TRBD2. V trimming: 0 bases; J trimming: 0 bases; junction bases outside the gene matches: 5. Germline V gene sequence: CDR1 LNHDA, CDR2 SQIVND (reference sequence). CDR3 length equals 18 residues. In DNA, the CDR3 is TGTGCCAGTAGTATAGACTTAGCGGGAGAGTCGAACACCGGGGAGCTGTTTTTT. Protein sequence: CASSIDLAGESNTGELFF.

Here the CDR3 reads CSATGTLTQHF. In DNA, the CDR3 is TGCAGTGCTACCGGGACACTAACCCAGCATTTT. The V gene is TRBV20-1, the J gene TRBJ1-5; possibly TRBD1 for D (6 bases). CDR1 DFQATT and CDR2 SNEGSKA come from the germline V gene (reference sequence). The V and J ends lost 4 bases and 11 bases respectively, with 12 bases between them. The CDR3 length is 11 residues.

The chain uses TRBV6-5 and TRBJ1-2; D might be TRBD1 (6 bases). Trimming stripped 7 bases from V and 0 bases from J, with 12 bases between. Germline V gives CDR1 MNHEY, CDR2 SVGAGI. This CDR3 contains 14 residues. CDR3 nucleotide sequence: TGTGCCAGCACCCGGACAGCTTCTAACTATGGCTACACCTTC. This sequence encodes CASTRTASNYGYTF.

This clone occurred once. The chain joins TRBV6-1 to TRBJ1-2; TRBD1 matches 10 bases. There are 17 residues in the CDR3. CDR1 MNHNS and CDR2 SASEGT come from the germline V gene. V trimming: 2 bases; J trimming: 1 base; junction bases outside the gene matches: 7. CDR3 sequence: CASSEKGQGTLNYGYTF. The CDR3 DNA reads TGTGCCAGCAGTGAAAAGGGACAGGGGACCCTTAACTATGGCTACACCTTC.

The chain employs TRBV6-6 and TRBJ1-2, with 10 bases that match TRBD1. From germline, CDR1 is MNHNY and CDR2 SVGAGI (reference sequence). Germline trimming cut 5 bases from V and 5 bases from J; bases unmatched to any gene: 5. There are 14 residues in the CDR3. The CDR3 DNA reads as TGTGCCAGCAGTAGGACAGGGGGTCAATATGGCTACACCTTC. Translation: CASSRTGGQYGYTF.

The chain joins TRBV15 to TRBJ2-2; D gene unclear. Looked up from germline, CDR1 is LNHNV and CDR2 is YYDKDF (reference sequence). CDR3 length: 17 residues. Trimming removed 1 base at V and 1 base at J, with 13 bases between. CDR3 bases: TGTGCCACCAGCAGAGGAAGTAGATACTTGAACACCGGGGAGCTGTTTTTT. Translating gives CATSRGSRYLNTGELFF.

The CDR3 sequence: CASSQAQEVTYAQYF. CDR3 nucleotides: TGCGCCAGCAGCCAAGCCCAGGAGGTTACGTATGCGCAGTACTTC. The chain uses TRBV4-3 and TRBJ2-5; possible D gene TRBD2, 5 bases. CDR3 length equals 15 residues. The V gene lost 1 base and the J gene lost 11 bases, with 20 bases spanning the gap. CDR1 LGHNA and CDR2 YSLEER come from the germline V gene.

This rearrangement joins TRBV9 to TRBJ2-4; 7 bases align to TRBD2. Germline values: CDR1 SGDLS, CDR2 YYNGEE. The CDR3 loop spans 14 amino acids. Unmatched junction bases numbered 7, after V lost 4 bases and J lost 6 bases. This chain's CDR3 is CASSPSGLLNIQYF. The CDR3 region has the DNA TGTGCCAGCAGCCCTTCGGGACTATTAAACATTCAGTACTTC.

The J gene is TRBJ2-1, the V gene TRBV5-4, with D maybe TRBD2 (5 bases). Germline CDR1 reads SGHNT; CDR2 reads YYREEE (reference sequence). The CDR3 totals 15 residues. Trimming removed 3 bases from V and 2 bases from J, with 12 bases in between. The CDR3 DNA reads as TGTGCCAGCAGCTCCGGGGTAGGGCCCTACAATGAGCAGTTCTTC. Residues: CASSSGVGPYNEQFF.

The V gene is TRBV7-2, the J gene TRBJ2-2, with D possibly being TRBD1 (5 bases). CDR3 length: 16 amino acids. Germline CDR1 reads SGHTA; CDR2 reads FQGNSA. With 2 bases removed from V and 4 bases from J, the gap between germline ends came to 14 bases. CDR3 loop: CASSLKRLGVTGELFF. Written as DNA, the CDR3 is TGTGCCAGCAGCTTAAAACGGCTAGGGGTCACCGGGGAGCTGTTTTTT.

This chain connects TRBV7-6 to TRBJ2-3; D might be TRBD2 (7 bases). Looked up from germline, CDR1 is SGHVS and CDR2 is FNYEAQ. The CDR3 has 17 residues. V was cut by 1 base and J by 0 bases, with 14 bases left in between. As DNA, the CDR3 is TGTGCCAGCAGCTTAGTGGGGGGGGGCCCTAGCACAGATACGCAGTATTTT. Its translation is CASSLVGGGPSTDTQYF.

The CDR3 protein is CASGGIAGGNEQYF. The CDR3 DNA reads TGTGCCAGCGGGGGGATAGCGGGAGGCAACGAGCAGTACTTC. This sequence joins TRBV2 and TRBJ2-7; 10 nucleotides agree with TRBD2. The CDR3 is 14 residues long. V was clipped by 8 bases and J by 5 bases; unmatched bases: 9. The germline CDR1 and CDR2 sequences are SNHLY and FYNNEI.

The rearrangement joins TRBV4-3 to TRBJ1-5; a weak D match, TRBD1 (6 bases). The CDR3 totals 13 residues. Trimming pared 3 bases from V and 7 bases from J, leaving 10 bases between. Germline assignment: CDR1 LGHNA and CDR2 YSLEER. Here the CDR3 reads CASSQKGDQPQHF. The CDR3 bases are TGCGCCAGCAGCCAGAAGGGGGACCAGCCCCAGCATTTT.

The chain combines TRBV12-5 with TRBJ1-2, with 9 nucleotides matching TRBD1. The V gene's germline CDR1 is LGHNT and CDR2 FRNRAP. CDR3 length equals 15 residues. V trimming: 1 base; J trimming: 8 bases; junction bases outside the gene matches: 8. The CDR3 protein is CASGLDAGTGSGYTF. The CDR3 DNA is TGTGCTAGTGGTTTGGACGCCGGGACAGGGAGCGGCTACACCTTC.

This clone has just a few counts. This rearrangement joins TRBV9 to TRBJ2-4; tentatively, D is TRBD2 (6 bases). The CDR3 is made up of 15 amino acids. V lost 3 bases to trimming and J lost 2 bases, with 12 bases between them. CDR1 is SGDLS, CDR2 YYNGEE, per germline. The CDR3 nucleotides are TGTGCCAGCAGCGAGGGAGGCCTACCCAAAAACATTCAGTACTTC. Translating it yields CASSEGGLPKNIQYF. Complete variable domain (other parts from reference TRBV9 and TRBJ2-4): DSGVTQTPKHLITATGQRVTLRCSPRSGDLSVYWYQQSLDQGLQFLIQYYNGEERAKGNILERFSAQQFPDLHSELNLSSLELGDSALYFCASSEGGLPKNIQYFGAGTRLSVL.

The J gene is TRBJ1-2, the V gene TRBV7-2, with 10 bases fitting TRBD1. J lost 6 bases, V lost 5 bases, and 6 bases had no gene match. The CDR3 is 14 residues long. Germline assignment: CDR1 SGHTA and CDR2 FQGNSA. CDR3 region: CASSVDRGRDGYTF. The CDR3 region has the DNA TGTGCCAGCAGCGTCGACAGGGGGCGCGATGGCTACACCTTC.

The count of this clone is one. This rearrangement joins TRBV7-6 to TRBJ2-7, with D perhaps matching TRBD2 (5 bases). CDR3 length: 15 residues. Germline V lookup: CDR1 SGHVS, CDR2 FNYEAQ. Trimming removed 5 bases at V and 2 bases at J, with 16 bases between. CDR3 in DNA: TGTGCCAGCAGCCCTTCTGGACTGCAAACCTACGAGCAGTACTTC. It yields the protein CASSPSGLQTYEQYF. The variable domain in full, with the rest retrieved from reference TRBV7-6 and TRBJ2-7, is GAGVSQSPRYKVTKRGQDVALRCDPISGHVSLYWYRQALGQGPEFLTYFNYEAQQDKSGLPNDRFSAERPEGSISTLTIQRTEQRDSAMYRCASSPSGLQTYEQYFGPGTRLTVT.

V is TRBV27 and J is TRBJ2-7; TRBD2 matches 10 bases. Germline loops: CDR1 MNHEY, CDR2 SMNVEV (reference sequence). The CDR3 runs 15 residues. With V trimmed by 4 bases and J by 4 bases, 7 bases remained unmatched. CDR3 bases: TGTGCCAGCAGTTCCCTTAGCGGGGGGACGTACGAGCAGTACTTC. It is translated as CASSSLSGGTYEQYF.

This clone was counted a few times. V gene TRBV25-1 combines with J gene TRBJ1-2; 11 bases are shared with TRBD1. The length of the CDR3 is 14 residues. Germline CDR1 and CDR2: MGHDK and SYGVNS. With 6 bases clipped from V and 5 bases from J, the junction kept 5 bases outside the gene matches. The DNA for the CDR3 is TGTGCCAGCAGCCGGACAGGGGGCGCGTATGGCTACACCTTC. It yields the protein CASSRTGGAYGYTF.

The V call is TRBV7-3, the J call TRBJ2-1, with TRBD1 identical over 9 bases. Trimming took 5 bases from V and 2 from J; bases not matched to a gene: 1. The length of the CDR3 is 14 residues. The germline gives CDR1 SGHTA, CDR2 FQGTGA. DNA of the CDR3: TGTGCCAGCAGCGACAGGGGGGCCTACAATGAGCAGTTCTTC. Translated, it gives CASSDRGAYNEQFF.

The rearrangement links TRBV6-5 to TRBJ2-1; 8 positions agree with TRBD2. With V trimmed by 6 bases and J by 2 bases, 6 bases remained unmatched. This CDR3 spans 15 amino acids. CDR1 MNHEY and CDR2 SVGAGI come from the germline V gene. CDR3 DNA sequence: TGTGCCAGCAGCCAGACTAGCGCCACCTACAATGAGCAGTTCTTC. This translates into CASSQTSATYNEQFF.

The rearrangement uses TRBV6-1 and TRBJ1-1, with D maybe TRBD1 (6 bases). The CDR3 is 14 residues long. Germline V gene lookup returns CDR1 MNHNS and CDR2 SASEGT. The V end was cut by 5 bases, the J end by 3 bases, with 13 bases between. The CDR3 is CASSNDRFYTEAFF. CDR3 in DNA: TGTGCCAGCAGTAACGACAGGTTTTACACTGAAGCTTTCTTT.

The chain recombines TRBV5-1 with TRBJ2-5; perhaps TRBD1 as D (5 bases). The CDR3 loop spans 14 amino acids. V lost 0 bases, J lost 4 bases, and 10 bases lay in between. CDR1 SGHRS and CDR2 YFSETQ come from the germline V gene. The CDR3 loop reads CASSLGQTRETQYF. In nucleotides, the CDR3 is TGCGCCAGCAGCTTGGGACAGACCCGAGAGACCCAGTACTTC.

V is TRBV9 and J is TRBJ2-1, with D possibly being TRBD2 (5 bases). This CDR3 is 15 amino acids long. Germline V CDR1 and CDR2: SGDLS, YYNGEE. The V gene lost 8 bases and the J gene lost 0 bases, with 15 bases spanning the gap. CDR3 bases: TGTGCCAGTGGGATGCGGGCTAGCTCCTACAATGAGCAGTTCTTC. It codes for CASGMRASSYNEQFF.

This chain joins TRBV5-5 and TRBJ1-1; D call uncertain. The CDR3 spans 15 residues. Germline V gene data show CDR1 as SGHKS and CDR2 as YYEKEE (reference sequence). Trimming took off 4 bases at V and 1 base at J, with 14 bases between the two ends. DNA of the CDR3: TGTGCCAGCAGCCCCTACTTGAACGAGAACACTGAAGCTTTCTTT. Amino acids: CASSPYLNENTEAFF.